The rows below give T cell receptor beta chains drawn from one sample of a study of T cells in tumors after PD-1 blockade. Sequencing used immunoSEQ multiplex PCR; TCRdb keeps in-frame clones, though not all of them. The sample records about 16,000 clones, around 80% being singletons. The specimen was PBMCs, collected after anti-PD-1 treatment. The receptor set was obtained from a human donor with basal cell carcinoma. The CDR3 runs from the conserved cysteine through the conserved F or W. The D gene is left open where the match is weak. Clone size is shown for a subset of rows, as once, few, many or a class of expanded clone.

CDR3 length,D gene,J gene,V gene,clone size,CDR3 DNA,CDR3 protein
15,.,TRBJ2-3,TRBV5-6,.,TGTGCCAGCAGCTTGGACTGGGGGGGCCCAGATACGCAGTATTTT,CASSLDWGGPDTQYF
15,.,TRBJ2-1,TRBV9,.,TGTGCCAGCAGCGTAGCTTCGGGGGCGAACAATGAGCAGTTCTTC,CASSVASGANNEQFF
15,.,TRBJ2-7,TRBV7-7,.,TGTGCCAGCAGCAGGGCCCCTTCCAGCTCCTACGAGCAGTACTTC,CASSRAPSSSYEQYF
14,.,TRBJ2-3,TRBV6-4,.,TGTGCCAGCAGTGAGGGGGGGGCCACAGATACGCAGTATTTT,CASSEGGATDTQYF
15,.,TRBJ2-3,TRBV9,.,TGTGCCAGCAGCGTAGCTAGGACGGGGACAGATACGCAGTATTTT,CASSVARTGTDTQYF
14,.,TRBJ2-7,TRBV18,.,TGTGCCAGCTCACCACAGCGCGAACCCTACGAGCAGTACTTC,CASSPQREPYEQYF
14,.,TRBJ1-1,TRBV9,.,TGTGCCAGCGGGTCAGGAAACATGAACACTGAAGCTTTCTTT,CASGSGNMNTEAFF
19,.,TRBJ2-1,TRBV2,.,TGTCCCAGCAGTGACGGGTGGGCGCGGGTGGGGAGCTCCTACAATGAGCAGTTCTTC,CPSSDGWARVGSSYNEQFF
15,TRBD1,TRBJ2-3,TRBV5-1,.,TGCGCCAGCAGATCCCGGGACAGGGTTACAGATACGCAGTATTTT,CASRSRDRVTDTQYF
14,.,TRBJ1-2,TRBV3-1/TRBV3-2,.,TGTGCCAGCAGCCAAAAAGCAGTTGAGTATGGCTACACCTTC,CASSQKAVEYGYTF
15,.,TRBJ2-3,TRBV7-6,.,TGTGCCAGCAGCTTAGTACAGTCACCTGGGGATACGCAGTATTTT,CASSLVQSPGDTQYF
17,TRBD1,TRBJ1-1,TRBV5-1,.,TGCGCCAGCAGCTTACAGGGGGCCCGGGGCATGAACACTGAAGCTTTCTTT,CASSLQGARGMNTEAFF
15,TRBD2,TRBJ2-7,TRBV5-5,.,TGTGCCAGCAGCTCCAGCGGGAGCGTCTCCTACGAGCAGTACTTC,CASSSSGSVSYEQYF
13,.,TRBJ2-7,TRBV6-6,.,TGTGCCAGCAGTTACGGTGGACGCTACGAGCAGTACTTC,CASSYGGRYEQYF
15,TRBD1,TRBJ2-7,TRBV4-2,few,TGTGCCAGCAGCCACAGGACAGGGTTTGGGTACGAGCAGTACTTC,CASSHRTGFGYEQYF
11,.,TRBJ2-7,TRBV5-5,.,TGTGCCAGCAGCTTGTTAGGCGAGCAGTACTTC,CASSLLGEQYF
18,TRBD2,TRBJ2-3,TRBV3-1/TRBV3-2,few,TGTGCCAGCAGCCAAGAATACGTAGCGGGGGGGCGAACAGATACGCAGTATTTT,CASSQEYVAGGRTDTQYF
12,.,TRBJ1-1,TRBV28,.,TGTGCCAGCAGGGACGTATCACCAACGTCTTTCTTT,CASRDVSPTSFF
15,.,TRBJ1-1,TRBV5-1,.,TGCGCCAGCAGCTCGTTGGTGGGTTCCGACACTGAAGCTTTCTTT,CASSSLVGSDTEAFF
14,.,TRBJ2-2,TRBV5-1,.,TGCGCCAGCAGCCGGGACGGCAACACCGGGGAGCTGTTTTTT,CASSRDGNTGELFF
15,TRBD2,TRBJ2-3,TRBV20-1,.,TGCAGTGCTAGTTCTAGGACTAGTGACACAGATACGCAGTATTTT,CSASSRTSDTDTQYF
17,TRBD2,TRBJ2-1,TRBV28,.,TGTGCCAGCAGTTTTGGCGGGACTATATCTGCGAACAATGAGCAGTTCTTC,CASSFGGTISANNEQFF
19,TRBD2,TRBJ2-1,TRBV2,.,TGTCCCCGCTGTGACGGGGGGGCGCGGGCGGGGAGCTCCTACAATGAGCAGTTCTTC,CPRCDGGARAGSSYNEQFF
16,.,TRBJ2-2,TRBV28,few,TGTGCCAGCAGATTCAACCTGGGGGGCAACACCGGGGAGCTGTTTTTT,CASRFNLGGNTGELFF
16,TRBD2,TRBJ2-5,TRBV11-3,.,TGTGCCAGCAGCTTAGGACCCTCTAGCGGGCTGGAGACCCAGTACTTC,CASSLGPSSGLETQYF